The 27 T cell receptor beta chains below come from one sample, sequenced in a study of blood T cell repertoires in COVID-19. Some clones are missing from TCRdb's copy, which holds only in-frame ones; the method was immunoSEQ multiplex PCR. The table has nearly 200,000 clones, around four fifths seen once. The sample taken for sequencing was peripheral blood. The receptor set was obtained from a man aged 60-69 years with COVID-19, enrolled during active disease.

The V call is TRBV7-2, the J call TRBJ2-5; weak D call: TRBD1 (6 bases). Trimming pared 3 bases from V and 5 bases from J, leaving 19 bases between. This CDR3 has 16 amino acids. The V gene's germline CDR1 is SGHTA and CDR2 FQGNSA. CDR3 sequence reads: CASSLRGGPRGETQYF. The CDR3 bases are TGTGCCAGCAGCTTGAGGGGCGGGCCGAGGGGGGAGACCCAGTACTTC.

This sequence joins TRBV2 and TRBJ1-2; tentative D call: TRBD1 (5 bases). Per the germline V gene, CDR1 is SNHLY and CDR2 is FYNNEI. This CDR3 is 14 amino acids long. Trimming took off 6 bases at V and 0 bases at J, with 11 bases between the two ends. CDR3 region: CASSADTANYGYTF. The CDR3 DNA is TGTGCCAGCAGCGCGGACACCGCTAACTATGGCTACACCTTC. Looking up the rest from reference TRBV2 and TRBJ1-2 gives the full variable domain: EPEVTQTPSHQVTQMGQEVILRCVPISNHLYFYWYRQILGQKVEFLVSFYNNEISEKSEIFDDQFSVERPDGSNFTLKIRSTKLEDSAMYFCASSADTANYGYTFGSGTRLTVV.

This clone appeared a single time. This chain joins TRBV20-1 and TRBJ1-4; TRBD1 is a possible D gene (5 bases). Germline-derived CDR1 and CDR2 are DFQATT and SNEGSKA (reference sequence). With 4 bases removed from V and 8 bases from J, the gap between germline ends came to 17 bases. The CDR3 contains 14 residues. DNA for the CDR3: TGCAGTGCTACTGAGGTGCAGGGTAGGGAAAAACTGTTTTTT. Its translation: CSATEVQGREKLFF.

Only one count was recorded for this clone. The chain joins TRBV10-1 to TRBJ2-5; tentative D call: TRBD1 (6 bases). Trimming shortened V by 5 bases and J by 9 bases, and 16 bases separated the two germline ends. The CDR3 is 13 residues long. The germline gives CDR1 WNHNN, CDR2 SYGVQD (reference sequence). Here the CDR3 DNA reads TGCGCCAGCAGTCTTGACAGGTCCGGGTCCCAGTACTTC. It is translated as CASSLDRSGSQYF.

The chain carries TRBV11-3 and TRBJ2-1; TRBD2 matches 13 bases. Germline assignment: CDR1 SGHNT and CDR2 YENEEA. This CDR3 is built from 19 residues. The V gene end was trimmed by 4 bases and the J gene end by 7 bases; junction bases not matched to a gene: 16. The CDR3 sequence: CASSYVPGLAGNLKNEQFF. CDR3 bases: TGTGCCAGCAGCTACGTCCCGGGACTAGCGGGGAACCTAAAGAATGAGCAGTTCTTC.

The rearrangement uses TRBV9 and TRBJ1-1; D is undetermined. Germline V gene data show CDR1 as SGDLS and CDR2 as YYNGEE. Trimming removed 0 bases from V and 1 base from J, with 7 bases in between. The CDR3 length is 14 residues. CDR3 in DNA: TGTGCCAGCAGCGTAGAACCGGGGAACACTGAAGCTTTCTTT. This codes for CASSVEPGNTEAFF.

V and J are TRBV7-8 and TRBJ1-1, with D maybe TRBD1 (6 bases). CDR3 length: 15 amino acids. V was clipped by 3 bases and J by 4 bases, with 15 bases between them. Germline lookup yields CDR1 SGHVS and CDR2 FQNEAQ. The CDR3 here is CASSFAGVRGTEAFF. For the CDR3, the DNA is TGTGCCAGCAGCTTTGCAGGGGTTCGGGGCACTGAAGCTTTCTTT.

V is TRBV15 and J is TRBJ2-7; possible D gene TRBD2, 6 bases. Looked up from germline, CDR1 is LNHNV and CDR2 is YYDKDF (reference sequence). V lost 4 bases, J lost 4 bases, and 11 bases lay in between. The CDR3 loop spans 13 amino acids. CDR3 bases: TGTGCCACCAGCACCCAGGCGGGGTACGAGCAGTACTTC. This translates into CATSTQAGYEQYF.

The CDR3 protein is CASSSSRQGWRETQYF. Written as DNA, the CDR3 is TGTGCCAGCAGCTCCTCCAGACAGGGATGGAGAGAGACCCAGTACTTC. The chain is built from TRBV5-4 and TRBJ2-5, with 7 bases aligning to TRBD1. Germline trimming cut 3 bases from V and 4 bases from J; bases unmatched to any gene: 12. Germline-derived CDR1 and CDR2 are SGHNT and YYREEE (reference sequence). This CDR3 has 16 amino acids.

The rearrangement uses TRBV7-6 and TRBJ2-7; D is possibly TRBD1 (6 bases). Trimming removed 2 bases from V and 4 bases from J, with 15 bases in between. The CDR3 spans 15 residues. Germline CDR1 and CDR2: SGHVS and FNYEAQ. CDR3 in amino acids: CASSLIAGTSYEQYF. The DNA of the CDR3 is TGTGCCAGCAGCTTAATAGCCGGGACATCTTACGAGCAGTACTTC. The entire variable domain, with the rest obtained from reference TRBV7-6 and TRBJ2-7, is as follows: GAGVSQSPRYKVTKRGQDVALRCDPISGHVSLYWYRQALGQGPEFLTYFNYEAQQDKSGLPNDRFSAERPEGSISTLTIQRTEQRDSAMYRCASSLIAGTSYEQYFGPGTRLTVT.

The V and J genes are TRBV30 and TRBJ2-3, with 10 bases lining up with TRBD2. CDR1 and CDR2 from the germline V gene are GTSNPN and SVGIG (reference sequence). This CDR3 comprises 15 residues. The ends lost 1 base at V and 1 base at J; junction bases unmatched: 2. In DNA, the CDR3 is TGTGCCTGGAGTGGAGCGGGGGGGCGCACAGATACGCAGTATTTT. Amino acid sequence: CAWSGAGGRTDTQYF.

The chain has TRBV28 and TRBJ1-5; perhaps TRBD1 as D (5 bases). Germline V CDR1 and CDR2: MDHEN, SYDVKM. The length of the CDR3 is 14 residues. The V gene lost 5 bases and the J gene lost 6 bases, with 14 bases spanning the gap. CDR3 sequence reads: CASSPKGIPQPQHF. The CDR3 nucleotides read TGTGCCAGCAGTCCTAAGGGGATTCCTCAGCCCCAGCATTTT.

The chain recombines TRBV5-1 with TRBJ2-7; D possibly corresponds to TRBD2 (5 bases). This CDR3 has 13 residues. V lost 3 bases and J 7 bases, leaving 14 bases between the germline ends. Germline CDR1 SGHRS, CDR2 YFSETQ. The CDR3 nucleotides are TGCGCCAGCAGCTCCGGCGAGGGTCAAGAGCAGTACTTC. Encoded protein: CASSSGEGQEQYF.

V is TRBV4-3 and J is TRBJ2-2, with 7 bases identical to TRBD1. J was trimmed by 7 bases and V by 4 bases; bases with no gene match: 3. Germline CDR1 and CDR2: LGHNA and YSLEER. The CDR3 consists of 13 residues. CDR3 in amino acids: CASSPRQGGELFF. DNA for the CDR3: TGCGCCAGCAGCCCTCGACAGGGCGGGGAGCTGTTTTTT.

The table lists this clone with a count of one. The sample carries other DNA sequences with the same CDR3. The rearrangement joins TRBV11-2 to TRBJ2-7; 8 bases are shared with TRBD2. The CDR3 has 13 amino acids. V dropped 2 bases and J dropped 4; count of bases not matched to a gene: 1. Germline CDR1 reads SGHAT; CDR2 reads FQNNGV. The CDR3 here is CASSLTGGYEQYF. CDR3 sequence (DNA): TGTGCCAGCAGCTTAACGGGAGGGTACGAGCAGTACTTC.

V and J are TRBV5-4 and TRBJ1-1; the D gene is possibly TRBD1 (6 bases). CDR1 is SGHNT and CDR2 is YYREEE in the germline V gene (reference sequence). The CDR3 loop spans 16 amino acids. Trimming cost V 1 base and J 2 bases, with 15 bases left between them. This CDR3 is CASSLWAGAFNTEAFF. The CDR3 DNA sequence: TGTGCCAGCAGCTTGTGGGCAGGGGCCTTCAACACTGAAGCTTTCTTT.

This chain joins TRBV5-1 and TRBJ2-1; no firm D call. CDR1 and CDR2 from the germline V gene are SGHRS and YFSETQ. The CDR3 totals 14 residues. Trimming removed 5 bases at V and 0 bases at J, with 9 bases between. CDR3 in amino acids: CASSKSSSYNEQFF. CDR3 coding DNA: TGCGCCAGCAGTAAGAGTAGCTCCTACAATGAGCAGTTCTTC. Full variable domain (missing parts from reference TRBV5-1 and TRBJ2-1): KAGVTQTPRYLIKTRGQQVTLSCSPISGHRSVSWYQQTPGQGLQFLFEYFSETQRNKGNFPGRFSGRQFSNSRSEMNVSTLELGDSALYLCASSKSSSYNEQFFGPGTRLTVL.

Worth noting for this clone: Other DNA sequences in the same sample also yield this CDR3. The chain combines TRBV7-9 with TRBJ1-2; 7 nucleotides align to TRBD1. CDR1 and CDR2 (germline): SEHNR, FQNEAQ (reference sequence). J gave up 4 bases and V 6 bases, and 2 bases lay outside the gene matches. The CDR3 has 12 residues. The DNA for the CDR3 is TGTGCCAGCAGGGACAGGACCTATGGCTACACCTTC. Protein: CASRDRTYGYTF. The whole variable domain, filled in from reference TRBV7-9 and TRBJ1-2, reads DTGVSQNPRHKITKRGQNVTFRCDPISEHNRLYWYRQTLGQGPEFLTYFQNEAQLEKSRLLSDRFSAERPKGSFSTLEIQRTEQGDSAMYLCASRDRTYGYTFGSGTRLTVV.

This clone has only one observation. The chain joins TRBV14 to TRBJ2-2; D not certain. Looked up from germline, CDR1 is SGHDN and CDR2 is FVKESK. This CDR3 is built from 13 residues. V dropped 3 bases and J dropped 5 bases, with 7 bases sitting between them. The chain's CDR3 is CASSQRGTGELFF. In nucleotides, the CDR3 is TGTGCCAGCAGCCAGCGAGGAACCGGGGAGCTGTTTTTT.

V is TRBV3-1 (or the pseudogene TRBV3-2) and J is TRBJ1-5; TRBD1 aligns across 8 bases. Germline V gene lookup returns CDR1 LGHDT and CDR2 YNNKEL (reference sequence). J lost 3 bases, V lost 4 bases, and 2 bases had no gene match. The CDR3 extends over 14 amino acids. The CDR3 here is CASSPGQVNQPQHF. The CDR3 DNA reads as TGTGCCAGCAGCCCGGGACAGGTCAATCAGCCCCAGCATTTT.

This clone was found a few times. The chain links TRBV28 to TRBJ1-2; 11 bases fit TRBD1. The CDR3 sequence is 14 residues long. Germline CDR1 is MDHEN and CDR2 is SYDVKM. The ends lost 10 bases at V and 6 bases at J; junction bases unmatched: 10. CDR3 protein: CATTSGQGGDGYTF. Here the CDR3 DNA reads TGTGCCACCACATCGGGACAGGGGGGGGATGGCTACACCTTC.

A word on this clone: At the DNA level, this CDR3 is encoded by other sequences in the same sample as well. The chain is built from TRBV5-4 and TRBJ2-7; 10 nucleotides align to TRBD2. The trim removed 4 bases at V and 3 bases at J, leaving 4 bases unmatched. CDR3 length: 14 amino acids. Germline-derived CDR1 and CDR2 are SGHNT and YYREEE (reference sequence). CDR3 in amino acids: CASSPGTSDYEQYF. DNA of the CDR3: TGTGCCAGCAGCCCCGGGACTAGCGACTACGAGCAGTACTTC.

The chain employs TRBV2 and TRBJ1-1, with no clear D. Trimming shortened V by 5 bases and J by 0 bases, and 7 bases separated the two germline ends. The CDR3 loop spans 13 amino acids. CDR1 SNHLY and CDR2 FYNNEI come from the germline V gene. Written as DNA, the CDR3 is TGTGCCAGCAGTTACGAGATGAACACTGAAGCTTTCTTT. Translated: CASSYEMNTEAFF.

V is TRBV28 and J is TRBJ1-5; tentative D call: TRBD1 (6 bases). CDR3 length: 17 residues. Per germline, CDR1 MDHEN and CDR2 SYDVKM. V gave up 3 bases and J gave up 0 bases, with 15 bases separating them. CDR3 residues: CASSFPGTTYSNQPQHF. CDR3 coding DNA: TGTGCCAGCAGTTTTCCCGGGACAACCTATAGCAATCAGCCCCAGCATTTT. The whole variable domain, filled in from reference TRBV28 and TRBJ1-5, reads DVKVTQSSRYLVKRTGEKVFLECVQDMDHENMFWYRQDPGLGLRLIYFSYDVKMKEKGDIPEGYSVSREKKERFSLILESASTNQTSMYLCASSFPGTTYSNQPQHFGDGTRLSIL.

J is TRBJ1-2 and V is TRBV28; D is ambiguous. Germline CDR1 MDHEN, CDR2 SYDVKM. V lost 9 bases, J lost 4 bases, and 12 bases lay in between. The CDR3 spans 12 residues. The CDR3 loop reads CASELTGYGYTF. The CDR3 DNA reads TGTGCCAGTGAGCTGACGGGCTATGGCTACACCTTC.

This sequence joins TRBV7-3 and TRBJ1-1; D ambiguous. Deletions cut 3 bases from V and 4 bases from J, with 12 bases between. In germline, CDR1 is SGHTA, CDR2 FQGTGA. The CDR3 totals 14 residues. CDR3: CASSFEGTTTEAFF. In DNA form, the CDR3 reads TGTGCCAGCAGCTTCGAGGGTACGACCACTGAAGCTTTCTTT.

V and J are TRBV7-9 and TRBJ1-5, with a tentative D call TRBD1 (6 bases). CDR1 is SEHNR, CDR2 FQNEAQ, per germline (reference sequence). This CDR3 is built from 14 residues. V was shortened by 3 bases and J by 4 bases, with 10 bases between the two germline ends. CDR3 sequence reads: CASSFGTHNQPQHF. DNA for the CDR3: TGTGCCAGCAGCTTTGGGACACATAATCAGCCCCAGCATTTT.